This T cell receptor (beta chain) appears in the sequencing data of a study of cytomegalovirus exposure and HLA in healthy donors. The PCR had 60 Vbeta and 13 Jbeta primers. Assay used: immunoSEQ multiplex PCR; TCRdb lists only in-frame clones, some missing. This table has approximately 170,000 clones, around 73% appearing once. This CDR3 comprises 17 residues. V dropped 3 bases and J dropped 7; count of bases not matched to a gene: 12. Germline V gives CDR1 SGDLS, CDR2 YYNGEE. Sequences were obtained from PBMCs. The chain carries TRBV9 and TRBJ2-5; 13 bases are a match to TRBD2. This receptor was taken from a woman younger than 30 in good health and CMV-seropositive. CDR3 protein: CASSDAAGLAGVGTQYF. In DNA form, the CDR3 reads TGTGCCAGCAGCGACGCGGCTGGACTAGCGGGGGTTGGGACCCAGTACTTC. The full variable domain, completed using reference TRBV9 and TRBJ2-5, is DSGVTQTPKHLITATGQRVTLRCSPRSGDLSVYWYQQSLDQGLQFLIQYYNGEERAKGNILERFSAQQFPDLHSELNLSSLELGDSALYFCASSDAAGLAGVGTQYFGPGTRLLVL.